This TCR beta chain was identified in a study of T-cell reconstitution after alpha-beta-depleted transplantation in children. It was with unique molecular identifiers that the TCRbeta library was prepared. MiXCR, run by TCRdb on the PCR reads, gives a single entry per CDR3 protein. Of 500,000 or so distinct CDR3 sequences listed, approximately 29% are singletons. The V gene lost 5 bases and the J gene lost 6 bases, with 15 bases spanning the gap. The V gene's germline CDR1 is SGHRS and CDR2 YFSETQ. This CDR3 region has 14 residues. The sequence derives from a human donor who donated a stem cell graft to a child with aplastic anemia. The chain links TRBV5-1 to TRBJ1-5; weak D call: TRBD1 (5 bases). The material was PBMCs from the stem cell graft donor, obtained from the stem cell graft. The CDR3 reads CASRRTTGTQPQHF. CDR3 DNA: TGCGCCAGCAGGAGAACTACCGGGACTCAGCCCCAGCATTTT.